This TCR beta chain was captured in a study of control samples from healthy donors and cancer patients. CDR1 SGHRS and CDR2 YFSETQ come from the germline V gene. The CDR3 totals 17 residues. Deletions cut 4 bases from V and 0 bases from J, with 14 bases between. Generated by immunoSEQ multiplex PCR, the TCRdb table keeps only in-frame clones and is missing some. The sample carries around 150,000 clones, over 95% recorded once. The origin of this receptor is a young woman in good health. The chain carries TRBV5-1 and TRBJ1-6; D is uncertain. The sequenced sample was blood. The CDR3 coding sequence is TGCGCCAGCAGCCTTAACTGGGCTGGCTCCTATAATTCACCCCTCCACTTT. Translated: CASSLNWAGSYNSPLHF.